Presented here are 27 T cell receptor beta chains from one specimen sequenced in a study of T cell changes during pregnancy in multiple sclerosis. TCRdb's copy holds only in-frame clones and misses some; the assay was immunoSEQ multiplex PCR. This sample carries tens of thousands of clones, 92% of them seen once, and the ten largest clones take roughly 0.2%. Here the sequenced sample was CD4+ T cells from peripheral blood mononuclear cells, taken in the second trimester of pregnancy. The receptors were gathered from a female donor with multiple sclerosis, enrolled in a pregnancy study.

The CDR3 DNA is TGTGCCACCAGTAGGGACAGAACTTATAACTATGGCTACACCTTC. It translates to CATSRDRTYNYGYTF. J is TRBJ1-2 and V is TRBV15, with 7 nucleotides matching TRBD1. Germline-derived CDR1 and CDR2 are LNHNV and YYDKDF (reference sequence). Unmatched junction bases numbered 8, after V lost 6 bases and J lost 1 base. The CDR3 length is 15 residues.

This clone has just one count. The gene calls are TRBV7-3 and TRBJ2-1; D may be TRBD2 (6 bases). Looked up from germline, CDR1 is SGHTA and CDR2 is FQGTGA. CDR3 length: 14 amino acids. V was shortened by 5 bases and J by 4 bases, with 12 bases between the two germline ends. The CDR3 nucleotides are TGTGCCAGCAGCCCCGTGGAGGGGTACAATGAGCAGTTCTTC. Protein product: CASSPVEGYNEQFF.

The chain combines TRBV27 with TRBJ1-2, with 7 bases identical to TRBD1. CDR1 and CDR2 from the germline V gene are MNHEY and SMNVEV (reference sequence). V gave up 5 bases and J gave up 0 bases; unmatched junction bases: 9. The CDR3 loop spans 16 amino acids. CDR3 sequence (DNA): TGTGCCAGCAGTCTCTTCCGGGACAGCTCTAACTATGGCTACACCTTC. It encodes CASSLFRDSSNYGYTF.

The genes are TRBV18 and TRBJ1-5, with TRBD1 identical over 7 bases. The CDR3 is made up of 15 amino acids. The ends lost 3 bases at V and 5 bases at J; junction bases unmatched: 7. Germline CDR1 and CDR2: KGHSH and LQKENI. The CDR3 loop is CASSPNQGDHQPQHF. The DNA of the CDR3 is TGTGCCAGCTCACCGAACCAGGGGGACCATCAGCCCCAGCATTTT.

The chain combines TRBV5-1 with TRBJ1-4, with 7 bases lining up with TRBD1. J was trimmed by 8 bases and V by 4 bases; bases with no gene match: 8. Per germline, CDR1 SGHRS and CDR2 YFSETQ. The CDR3 covers 14 residues. The CDR3 sequence: CASSPTGMDEKLFF. CDR3 nucleotides: TGCGCCAGCAGCCCGACAGGGATGGACGAAAAACTGTTTTTT.

This sequence joins TRBV5-6 and TRBJ1-2; the match to TRBD1 covers 10 bases. V was pared by 3 bases and J by 4 bases, with 6 bases of the junction left unmatched. CDR3 length: 15 amino acids. CDR1 is SGHDT, CDR2 YYEEEE, per germline. CDR3: CASSWGQGSPYGYTF. CDR3 nucleotide sequence: TGTGCCAGCAGCTGGGGACAGGGGAGTCCCTATGGCTACACCTTC.

The chain carries TRBV5-6 and TRBJ1-1, with TRBD1 matching over 8 bases. The germline V gene encodes CDR1 SGHDT and CDR2 YYEEEE. V was clipped by 0 bases and J by 1 base; unmatched bases: 8. The CDR3 is 17 residues long. CDR3 sequence: CASSLVGRGPSNTEAFF. In nucleotides, the CDR3 is TGTGCCAGCAGCTTGGTGGGCAGGGGGCCCTCGAACACTGAAGCTTTCTTT.

V and J are TRBV6-1 and TRBJ2-7; the match to TRBD2 covers 16 bases. The V and J ends lost 4 bases and 6 bases, in that order; junction bases with no gene match: 3. Germline lookup yields CDR1 MNHNS and CDR2 SASEGT. The CDR3 is made up of 15 amino acids. CDR3 residues: CASSVGLAGGPEQYF. CDR3 bases: TGTGCCAGCAGTGTGGGACTAGCGGGGGGGCCCGAGCAGTACTTC.

V usage is TRBV9 and J usage is TRBJ2-1; 7 bases map to TRBD2. Germline V lookup: CDR1 SGDLS, CDR2 YYNGEE. This CDR3 is built from 14 residues. With V trimmed by 4 bases and J by 7 bases, 8 bases remained unmatched. The CDR3 DNA reads as TGTGCCAGCAGCCCCCGGCAGGGAGGGAATGAGCAGTTCTTC. Encoded protein: CASSPRQGGNEQFF.

This chain uses TRBV11-2 with TRBJ2-5; 8 bases agree with TRBD2. The CDR3 length is 14 residues. Per the germline V gene, CDR1 is SGHAT and CDR2 is FQNNGV. V shed 3 bases, J shed 1 base, and the junction held 1 base outside the gene matches. The CDR3 is CASSLRGVQETQYF. CDR3 bases: TGTGCCAGCAGCTTGCGGGGGGTCCAAGAGACCCAGTACTTC. Filled out from reference TRBV11-2 and TRBJ2-5, the complete variable domain reads EAGVAQSPRYKIIEKRQSVAFWCNPISGHATLYWYQQILGQGPKLLIQFQNNGVVDDSQLPKDRFSAERLKGVDSTLKIQPAKLEDSAVYLCASSLRGVQETQYFGPGTRLLVL.

The rearrangement joins TRBV7-8 to TRBJ2-7; D might be TRBD1 (6 bases). V was pared by 5 bases and J by 3 bases, with 14 bases between. The CDR3 loop spans 14 amino acids. Per germline, CDR1 SGHVS and CDR2 FQNEAQ. CDR3 protein: CASSQTHRDYEQYF. The CDR3 DNA reads TGTGCCAGCAGCCAGACCCACAGGGACTACGAGCAGTACTTC.

The V gene is TRBV11-1, the J gene TRBJ1-1, with a weak D call TRBD1 (6 bases). The CDR3 length is 14 residues. Germline values: CDR1 SGHAT, CDR2 FQDESV (reference sequence). V lost 6 bases to trimming and J lost 1 base, with 12 bases between them. Written as DNA, the CDR3 is TGTGCCAGCAGGTTGATCAGGGGGAACACTGAAGCTTTCTTT. Translation: CASRLIRGNTEAFF.

The chain couples TRBV6-1 to TRBJ2-7; unclear D gene. Germline CDR1 and CDR2: MNHNS and SASEGT. V lost 2 bases and J lost 0, with 11 bases in between. This CDR3 has 15 residues. DNA for the CDR3: TGTGCCAGCAGTGAATCGGTCTCGTCCTCCTACGAGCAGTACTTC. Its translation: CASSESVSSSYEQYF.

This chain connects TRBV6-6 to TRBJ2-1; TRBD2 might be the D (6 bases). Germline V lookup: CDR1 MNHNY, CDR2 SVGAGI (reference sequence). Trimming cost V 1 base and J 0 bases, with 10 bases left between them. There are 16 residues in the CDR3. CDR3 in amino acids: CASSYFSGSSYNEQFF. The DNA for the CDR3 is TGTGCCAGCAGTTACTTTAGCGGAAGCTCCTACAATGAGCAGTTCTTC.

This chain connects TRBV7-3 to TRBJ1-1, with 8 bases fitting TRBD1. The CDR3 is 13 residues long. Germline V gene data show CDR1 as SGHTA and CDR2 as FQGTGA. V lost 5 bases and J lost 3; bases outside the gene matches: 2. The DNA of the CDR3 is TGTGCCAGCAGCATACAGGGGGACACTGAAGCTTTCTTT. Translated, it gives CASSIQGDTEAFF. The full variable domain, with the rest looked up from reference TRBV7-3 and TRBJ1-1, is GAGVSQTPSNKVTEKGKYVELRCDPISGHTALYWYRQSLGQGPEFLIYFQGTGAADDSGLPNDRFFAVRPEGSVSTLKIQRTERGDSAVYLCASSIQGDTEAFFGQGTRLTVV.

The V and J genes are TRBV6-6 and TRBJ2-5; 8 bases align to TRBD2. Losses at the gene ends were 2 bases for V and 5 bases for J; bases not matched to a gene: 10. The CDR3 consists of 16 residues. CDR1 MNHNY and CDR2 SVGAGI come from the germline V gene (reference sequence). DNA for the CDR3: TGTGCCAGCAGTTACGTCGGGGGGGGGCCTAAGGAGACCCAGTACTTC. Its translation: CASSYVGGGPKETQYF.

The V gene is TRBV30, the J gene TRBJ2-7; D might be TRBD1 (5 bases). Germline CDR1 GTSNPN, CDR2 SVGIG (reference sequence). Trimming removed 3 bases at V and 6 bases at J, with 12 bases between. CDR3 length: 12 residues. The CDR3 DNA reads TGTGCCTGGAGCGCTAGGGGTTTCGAGCAGTACTTC. It encodes CAWSARGFEQYF.

This chain links TRBV2 with TRBJ2-5; D may be TRBD1 (5 bases). V was cut by 6 bases and J by 2 bases, with 10 bases left in between. Germline V gene data show CDR1 as SNHLY and CDR2 as FYNNEI. The CDR3 is made up of 13 amino acids. The CDR3 loop is CASSLQGQETQYF. As DNA, the CDR3 is TGTGCCAGCAGCCTGCAGGGACAAGAGACCCAGTACTTC.

The chain joins TRBV9 to TRBJ2-1, with 8 bases that match TRBD2. The V segment lost 4 bases and the J segment 6 bases; nucleotides outside the gene matches: 6. Germline values: CDR1 SGDLS, CDR2 YYNGEE. The CDR3 length is 14 residues. The CDR3: CASSFLTSGNEQFF. Written as DNA, the CDR3 is TGTGCCAGCAGCTTCCTCACTAGCGGCAATGAGCAGTTCTTC. Looking up the rest from reference TRBV9 and TRBJ2-1 gives the full variable domain: DSGVTQTPKHLITATGQRVTLRCSPRSGDLSVYWYQQSLDQGLQFLIQYYNGEERAKGNILERFSAQQFPDLHSELNLSSLELGDSALYFCASSFLTSGNEQFFGPGTRLTVL.

The J gene is TRBJ2-2, the V gene TRBV30; TRBD1 aligns across 7 bases. Germline V gene data show CDR1 as GTSNPN and CDR2 as SVGIG (reference sequence). With 0 bases clipped from V and 9 bases from J, the junction kept 22 bases outside the gene matches. This CDR3 comprises 19 residues. This CDR3 is CAWSVPRSRGNLRYRELFF. DNA for the CDR3: TGTGCCTGGAGTGTCCCGCGGTCCAGGGGGAATCTTCGTTACCGGGAGCTGTTTTTT.

The chain combines TRBV29-1 with TRBJ2-7; 9 nucleotides agree with TRBD1. CDR1 and CDR2 (germline): SQVTM, ANQGSEA. This CDR3 contains 14 residues. The V segment lost 3 bases and the J segment 5 bases; nucleotides outside the gene matches: 8. The CDR3 reads CSVDKGQGLDEQYF. The CDR3 nucleotides are TGCAGCGTTGATAAAGGACAGGGGTTGGACGAGCAGTACTTC.

The chain is built from TRBV28 and TRBJ1-4; TRBD1 is a possible D gene (5 bases). The V and J ends lost 6 bases and 1 base respectively, with 9 bases between them. The CDR3 contains 14 residues. Germline V CDR1 and CDR2: MDHEN, SYDVKM. CDR3 sequence (DNA): TGTGCCAGCAGCAGGGTGGTAACTAATGAAAAACTGTTTTTT. This sequence encodes CASSRVVTNEKLFF.

In this sample, this clone turned up once. The chain uses TRBV11-2 and TRBJ1-3, with D uncertain. V was cut by 6 bases and J by 0 bases, with 15 bases left in between. Per germline, CDR1 SGHAT and CDR2 FQNNGV. The CDR3 totals 16 residues. CDR3 sequence: CASRLLPKISGNTIYF. CDR3 DNA: TGTGCCAGCAGACTCCTTCCAAAGATCTCTGGAAACACCATATATTTT.

J is TRBJ2-3 and V is TRBV5-1, with 13 positions matching TRBD2. This CDR3 has 16 amino acids. Germline V CDR1 and CDR2: SGHRS, YFSETQ. V shed 4 bases, J shed 2 bases, and the junction held 4 bases outside the gene matches. The CDR3 is CASSRTSGGTTDTQYF. In DNA form, the CDR3 reads TGCGCCAGCAGCAGGACTAGCGGGGGAACCACAGATACGCAGTATTTT.

This chain connects TRBV5-1 to TRBJ1-3, with a weak D call TRBD1 (5 bases). The V gene lost 1 base and the J gene lost 2 bases, with 13 bases spanning the gap. The germline V gene encodes CDR1 SGHRS and CDR2 YFSETQ. The CDR3 sequence is 16 residues long. CDR3 sequence: CASSLSGGVTGNTIYF. CDR3 coding DNA: TGCGCCAGCAGCTTGTCTGGAGGGGTCACTGGAAACACCATATATTTT.

This sequence joins TRBV11-2 and TRBJ2-1, with D unclear. The CDR3 totals 15 residues. Germline-derived CDR1 and CDR2 are SGHAT and FQNNGV. The V and J ends lost 0 bases and 6 bases respectively, with 12 bases between them. CDR3 nucleotides: TGTGCCAGCAGCTTAGATGCACCGCGGCGCAATGAGCAGTTCTTC. This sequence encodes CASSLDAPRRNEQFF.

This clone has only one observation. CDR3 loop: CASSEATGGGLSISDEQYF. The CDR3 region has the DNA TGTGCCAGCAGTGAAGCGACAGGGGGCGGATTATCCATCTCTGACGAGCAGTACTTC. The chain combines TRBV6-1 with TRBJ2-7; TRBD1 agrees at 10 bases. The CDR3 extends over 19 amino acids. CDR1 is MNHNS and CDR2 is SASEGT in the germline V gene. V shed 0 bases and J 5 bases; nucleotides not matched to a gene: 16.